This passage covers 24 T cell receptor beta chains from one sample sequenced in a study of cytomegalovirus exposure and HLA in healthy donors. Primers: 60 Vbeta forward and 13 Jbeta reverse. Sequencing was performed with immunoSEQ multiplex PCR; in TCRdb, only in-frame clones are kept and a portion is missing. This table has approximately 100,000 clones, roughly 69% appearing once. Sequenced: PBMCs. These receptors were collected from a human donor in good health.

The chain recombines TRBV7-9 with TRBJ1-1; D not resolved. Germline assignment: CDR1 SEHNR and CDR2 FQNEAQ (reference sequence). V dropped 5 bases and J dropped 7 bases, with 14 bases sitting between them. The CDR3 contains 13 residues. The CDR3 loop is CASSPFVSGEAFF. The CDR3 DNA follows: TGTGCCAGCAGCCCGTTTGTATCGGGTGAAGCTTTCTTT.

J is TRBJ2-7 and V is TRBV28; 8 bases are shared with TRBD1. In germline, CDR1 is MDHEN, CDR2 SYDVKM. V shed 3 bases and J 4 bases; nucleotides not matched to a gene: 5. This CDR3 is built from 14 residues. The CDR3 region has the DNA TGTGCCAGCAGTTTTGACAGGGGTAATTACGAGCAGTACTTC. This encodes CASSFDRGNYEQYF.

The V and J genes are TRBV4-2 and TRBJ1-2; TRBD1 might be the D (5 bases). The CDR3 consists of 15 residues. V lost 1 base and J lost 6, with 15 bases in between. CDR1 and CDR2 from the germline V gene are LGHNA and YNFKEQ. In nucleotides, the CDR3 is TGTGCCAGCAGCCAAGGACCGGGGGGGAACAATGGCTACACCTTC. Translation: CASSQGPGGNNGYTF.

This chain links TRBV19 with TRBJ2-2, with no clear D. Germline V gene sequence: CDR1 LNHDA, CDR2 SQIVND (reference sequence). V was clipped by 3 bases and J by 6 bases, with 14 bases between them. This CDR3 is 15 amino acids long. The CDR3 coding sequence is TGTGCCAGTAGTATTACAGCCAGAACGGCCGGGGAGCTGTTTTTT. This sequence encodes CASSITARTAGELFF.

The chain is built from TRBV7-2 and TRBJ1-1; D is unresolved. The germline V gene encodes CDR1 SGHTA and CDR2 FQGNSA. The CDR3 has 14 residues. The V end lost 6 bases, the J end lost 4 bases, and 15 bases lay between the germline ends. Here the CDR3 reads CASRAGSGSTEAFF. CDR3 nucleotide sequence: TGTGCCAGCAGAGCAGGAAGCGGGAGCACTGAAGCTTTCTTT.

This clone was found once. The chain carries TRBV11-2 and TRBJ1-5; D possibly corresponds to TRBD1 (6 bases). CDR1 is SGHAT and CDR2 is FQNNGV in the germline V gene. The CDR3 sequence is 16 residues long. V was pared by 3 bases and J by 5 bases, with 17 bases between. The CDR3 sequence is CASSFGTRGGDQPQHF. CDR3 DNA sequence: TGTGCCAGCAGCTTCGGCACCAGGGGAGGGGATCAGCCCCAGCATTTT.

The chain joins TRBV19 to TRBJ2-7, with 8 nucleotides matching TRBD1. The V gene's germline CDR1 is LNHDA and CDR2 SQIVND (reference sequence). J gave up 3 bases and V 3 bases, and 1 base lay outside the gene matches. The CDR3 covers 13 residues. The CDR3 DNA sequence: TGTGCCAGTAGTATGGGGACAGGCTACGAGCAGTACTTC. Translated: CASSMGTGYEQYF.

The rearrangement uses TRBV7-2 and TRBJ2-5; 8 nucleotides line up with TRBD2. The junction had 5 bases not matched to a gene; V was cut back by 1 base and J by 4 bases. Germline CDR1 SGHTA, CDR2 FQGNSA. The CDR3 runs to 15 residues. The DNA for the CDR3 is TGTGCCAGCAGCTTAGGGTCCGGGACTAGAGAGACCCAGTACTTC. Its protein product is CASSLGSGTRETQYF.

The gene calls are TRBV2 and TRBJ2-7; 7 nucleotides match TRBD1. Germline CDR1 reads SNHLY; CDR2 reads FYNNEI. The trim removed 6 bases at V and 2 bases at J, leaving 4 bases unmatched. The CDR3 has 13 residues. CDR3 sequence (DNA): TGTGCCAGCAGGGACAGGCCTACCTACGAGCAGTACTTC. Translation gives CASRDRPTYEQYF.

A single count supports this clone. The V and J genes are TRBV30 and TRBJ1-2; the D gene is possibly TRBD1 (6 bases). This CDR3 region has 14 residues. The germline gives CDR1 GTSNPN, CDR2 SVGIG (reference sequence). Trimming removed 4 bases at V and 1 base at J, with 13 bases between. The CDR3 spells CAWKGEGVNYGYTF. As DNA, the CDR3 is TGTGCCTGGAAGGGGGAGGGGGTTAACTATGGCTACACCTTC.

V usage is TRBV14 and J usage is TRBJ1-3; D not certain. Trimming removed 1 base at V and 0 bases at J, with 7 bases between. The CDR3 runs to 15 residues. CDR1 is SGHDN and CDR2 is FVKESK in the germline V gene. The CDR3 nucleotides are TGTGCCAGCAGCCAAGGCGTTCGCTCTGGAAACACCATATATTTT. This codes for CASSQGVRSGNTIYF.

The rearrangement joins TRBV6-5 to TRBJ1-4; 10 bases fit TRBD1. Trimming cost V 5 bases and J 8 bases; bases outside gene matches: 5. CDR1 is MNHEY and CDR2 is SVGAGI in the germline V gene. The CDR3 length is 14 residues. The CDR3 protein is CASSHGTGDEKLFF. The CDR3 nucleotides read TGTGCCAGCAGTCACGGGACAGGGGACGAAAAACTGTTTTTT.

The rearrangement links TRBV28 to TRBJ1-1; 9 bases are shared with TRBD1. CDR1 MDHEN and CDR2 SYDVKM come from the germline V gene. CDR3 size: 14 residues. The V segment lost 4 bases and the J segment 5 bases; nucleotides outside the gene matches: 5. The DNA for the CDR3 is TGTGCCAGCAGTTCGGGGGACAGGGTAACTGAAGCTTTCTTT. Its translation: CASSSGDRVTEAFF. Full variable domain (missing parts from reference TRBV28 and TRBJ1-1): DVKVTQSSRYLVKRTGEKVFLECVQDMDHENMFWYRQDPGLGLRLIYFSYDVKMKEKGDIPEGYSVSREKKERFSLILESASTNQTSMYLCASSSGDRVTEAFFGQGTRLTVV.

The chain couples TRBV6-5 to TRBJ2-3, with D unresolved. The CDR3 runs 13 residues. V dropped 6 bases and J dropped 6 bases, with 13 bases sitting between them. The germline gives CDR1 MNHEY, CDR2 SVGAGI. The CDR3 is CASRRTVPDTQYF. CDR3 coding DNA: TGTGCCAGCAGGCGAACAGTCCCCGATACGCAGTATTTT.

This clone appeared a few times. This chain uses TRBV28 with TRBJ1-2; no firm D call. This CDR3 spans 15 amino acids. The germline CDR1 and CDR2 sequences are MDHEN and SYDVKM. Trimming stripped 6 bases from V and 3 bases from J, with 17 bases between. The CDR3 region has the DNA TGTGCCAGCAGGCCCCGGACGGGGATTTACTATGGCTACACCTTC. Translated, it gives CASRPRTGIYYGYTF.

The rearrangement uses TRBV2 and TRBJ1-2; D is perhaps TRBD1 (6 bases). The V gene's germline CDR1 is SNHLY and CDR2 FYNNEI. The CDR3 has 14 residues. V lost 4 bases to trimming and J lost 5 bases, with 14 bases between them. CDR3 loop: CASSGDTTGYGYTF. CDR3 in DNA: TGTGCCAGCAGTGGGGACACGACAGGTTATGGCTACACCTTC.

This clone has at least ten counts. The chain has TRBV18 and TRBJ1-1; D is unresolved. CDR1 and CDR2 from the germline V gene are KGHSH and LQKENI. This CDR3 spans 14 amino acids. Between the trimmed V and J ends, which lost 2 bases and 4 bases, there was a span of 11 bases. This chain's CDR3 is CASSPMEGGTEAFF. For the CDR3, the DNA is TGTGCCAGCTCACCAATGGAGGGAGGCACTGAAGCTTTCTTT.

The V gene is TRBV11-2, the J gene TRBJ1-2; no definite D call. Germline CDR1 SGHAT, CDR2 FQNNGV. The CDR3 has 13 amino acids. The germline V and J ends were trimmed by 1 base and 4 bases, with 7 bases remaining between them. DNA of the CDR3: TGTGCCAGCAGCTTAGGCGCTCTCTATGGCTACACCTTC. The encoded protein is CASSLGALYGYTF. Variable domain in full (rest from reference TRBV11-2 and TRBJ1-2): EAGVAQSPRYKIIEKRQSVAFWCNPISGHATLYWYQQILGQGPKLLIQFQNNGVVDDSQLPKDRFSAERLKGVDSTLKIQPAKLEDSAVYLCASSLGALYGYTFGSGTRLTVV.

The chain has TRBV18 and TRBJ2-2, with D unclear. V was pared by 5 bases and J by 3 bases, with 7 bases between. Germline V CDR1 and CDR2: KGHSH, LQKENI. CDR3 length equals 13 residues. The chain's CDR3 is CASSSGYTGELFF. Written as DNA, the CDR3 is TGTGCCAGCTCATCCGGTTACACCGGGGAGCTGTTTTTT.

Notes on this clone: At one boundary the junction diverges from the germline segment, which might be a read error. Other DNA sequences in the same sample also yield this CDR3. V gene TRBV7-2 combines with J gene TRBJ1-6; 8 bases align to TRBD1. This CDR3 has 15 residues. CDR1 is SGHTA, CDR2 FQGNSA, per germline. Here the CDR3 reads CASSPRTGYNSPLHF. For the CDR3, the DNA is TGTGCCAGCAGCCCCCGGACAGGGTACAATTCCCCCCTCCACTTT.

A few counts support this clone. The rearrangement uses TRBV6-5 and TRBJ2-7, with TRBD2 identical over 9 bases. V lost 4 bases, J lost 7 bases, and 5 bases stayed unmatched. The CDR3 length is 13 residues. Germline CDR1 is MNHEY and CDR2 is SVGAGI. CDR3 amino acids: CASSSSGVREQYF. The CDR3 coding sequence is TGTGCCAGCAGTTCTAGCGGGGTTAGGGAGCAGTACTTC.

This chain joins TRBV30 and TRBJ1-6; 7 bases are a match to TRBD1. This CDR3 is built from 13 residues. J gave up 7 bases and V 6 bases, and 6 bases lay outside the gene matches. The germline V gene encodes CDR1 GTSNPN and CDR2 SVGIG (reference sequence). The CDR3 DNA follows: TGTGCCTGCCCAGGACAGGCAAATTCACCCCTCCACTTT. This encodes CACPGQANSPLHF.

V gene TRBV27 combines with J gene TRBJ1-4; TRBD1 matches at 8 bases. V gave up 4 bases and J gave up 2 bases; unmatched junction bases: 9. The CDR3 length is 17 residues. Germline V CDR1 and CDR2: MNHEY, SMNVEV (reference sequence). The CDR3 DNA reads TGTGCCAGCAGTTCTCAGACAGGGGTCCTTACTAATGAAAAACTGTTTTTT. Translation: CASSSQTGVLTNEKLFF.

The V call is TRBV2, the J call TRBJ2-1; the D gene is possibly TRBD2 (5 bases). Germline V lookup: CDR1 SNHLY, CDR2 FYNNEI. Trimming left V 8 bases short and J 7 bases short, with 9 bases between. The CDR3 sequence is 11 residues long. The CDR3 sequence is CASSLVNEQFF. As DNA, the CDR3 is TGTGCCAGCTCACTAGTTAATGAGCAGTTCTTC. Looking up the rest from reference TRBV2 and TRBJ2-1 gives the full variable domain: EPEVTQTPSHQVTQMGQEVILRCVPISNHLYFYWYRQILGQKVEFLVSFYNNEISEKSEIFDDQFSVERPDGSNFTLKIRSTKLEDSAMYFCASSLVNEQFFGPGTRLTVL.